This TCR beta chain was captured in a study of T cells expressing NK-cell markers. CDR1 and CDR2 from the germline V gene are SQVTM and ANQGSEA. The CDR3 sequence is 16 residues long. No DNA is given; TCRdb re-called the 5' RACE reads and lists each CDR3 protein once. This sample contains about 440,000 distinct CDR3 sequences. The rearrangement uses TRBV29-1 and TRBJ2-5; TCRdb's D call of TRBD1 is untestable without DNA. Sequencing was done on a sample of blood T cells: a sorted CD56 or NKG2C T cell subset, CD4+ or CD8+ T cells, or bulk PBMC T cells (not recorded which). The TCR sequence derives from a woman aged 18 to 69 in good health. The CDR3: CSVFLYGQKYQETQYF.